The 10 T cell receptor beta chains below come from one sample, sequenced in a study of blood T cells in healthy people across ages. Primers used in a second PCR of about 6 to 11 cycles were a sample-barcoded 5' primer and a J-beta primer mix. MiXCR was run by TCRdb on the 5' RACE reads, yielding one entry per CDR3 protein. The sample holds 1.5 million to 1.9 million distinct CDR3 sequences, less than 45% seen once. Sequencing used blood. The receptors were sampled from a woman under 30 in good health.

CDR3 coding DNA: TGTGCCAGTAGCGGGAGGGCCATGAATGAGCAGTTCTTC. It yields the protein CASSGRAMNEQFF. The gene calls are TRBV6-2 or TRBV6-3 and TRBJ2-1, with 11 bases fitting TRBD2. This CDR3 has 13 amino acids. Unmatched junction bases numbered 5, after V lost 9 bases and J lost 7 bases. CDR1 and CDR2 (germline): MNHEY, SVGEGT.

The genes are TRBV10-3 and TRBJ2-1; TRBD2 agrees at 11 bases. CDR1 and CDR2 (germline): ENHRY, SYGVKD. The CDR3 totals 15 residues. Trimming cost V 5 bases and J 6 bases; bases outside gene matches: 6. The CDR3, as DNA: TGTGCCATCAGTCAAGGGACTAGCGGTTGCAATGAGCAGTTCTTC. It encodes CAISQGTSGCNEQFF.

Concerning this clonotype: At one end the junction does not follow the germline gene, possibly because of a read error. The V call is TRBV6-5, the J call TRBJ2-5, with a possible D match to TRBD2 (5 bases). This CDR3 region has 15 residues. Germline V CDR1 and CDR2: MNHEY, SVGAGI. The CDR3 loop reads CASSYFGNTREAQYF. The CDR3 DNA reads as TGTGCCAGCAGTTACTTCGGCAACACTAGAGAGGCCCAGTACTTC.

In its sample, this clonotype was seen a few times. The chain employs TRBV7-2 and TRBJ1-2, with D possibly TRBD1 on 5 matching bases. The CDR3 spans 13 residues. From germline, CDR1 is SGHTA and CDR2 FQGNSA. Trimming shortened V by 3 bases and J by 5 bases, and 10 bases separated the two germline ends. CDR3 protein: CASSLVGEYGYTF. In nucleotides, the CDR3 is TGTGCCAGCAGCTTGGTGGGGGAGTATGGCTACACCTTC.

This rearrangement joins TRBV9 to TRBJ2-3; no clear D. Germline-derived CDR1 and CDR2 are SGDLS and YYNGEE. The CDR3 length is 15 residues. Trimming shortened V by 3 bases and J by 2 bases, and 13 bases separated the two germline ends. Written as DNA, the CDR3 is TGTGCCAGCAGCGCCAGTTTGGCCACCACAGATACGCAGTATTTT. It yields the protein CASSASLATTDTQYF.

The CDR3 is CATSRTKFGEKLFF. The CDR3 DNA reads TGTGCCACCAGCAGGACCAAATTTGGCGAAAAACTGTTTTTT. V gene TRBV15 combines with J gene TRBJ1-4, with no clear D. The ends were cut back, 3 bases at V and 8 bases at J, with 13 bases in the middle. The CDR3 contains 14 residues. The germline V gene has CDR1 LNHNV and CDR2 YYDKDF (reference sequence).

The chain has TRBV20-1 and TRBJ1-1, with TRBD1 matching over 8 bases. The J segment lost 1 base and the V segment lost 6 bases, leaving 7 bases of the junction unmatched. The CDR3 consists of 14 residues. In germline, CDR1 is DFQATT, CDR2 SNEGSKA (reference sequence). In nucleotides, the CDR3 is TGCAGTGCCTCATACAGGGGGGCGAACACTGAAGCTTTCTTT. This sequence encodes CSASYRGANTEAFF.

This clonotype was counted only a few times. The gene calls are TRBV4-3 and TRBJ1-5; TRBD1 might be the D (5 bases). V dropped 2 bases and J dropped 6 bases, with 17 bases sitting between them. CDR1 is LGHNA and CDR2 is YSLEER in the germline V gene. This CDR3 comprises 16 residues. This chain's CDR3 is CASSQSWGGGAQPQHF. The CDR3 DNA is TGCGCCAGCAGCCAATCTTGGGGCGGAGGGGCTCAGCCCCAGCATTTT.

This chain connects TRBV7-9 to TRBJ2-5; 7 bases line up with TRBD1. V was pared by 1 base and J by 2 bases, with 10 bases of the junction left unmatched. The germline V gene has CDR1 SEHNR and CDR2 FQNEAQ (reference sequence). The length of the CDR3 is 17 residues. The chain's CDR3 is CASSLGALGGSQETQYF. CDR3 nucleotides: TGTGCCAGCAGCTTAGGTGCCCTAGGGGGCAGTCAAGAGACCCAGTACTTC.

The CDR3 region is CASSLIRAEENEQFF. In nucleotides, the CDR3 is TGTGCCAGCAGTTTAATTCGGGCAGAGGAAAATGAGCAGTTCTTC. The V and J genes are TRBV28 and TRBJ2-1; unclear D gene. Germline-derived CDR1 and CDR2 are MDHEN and SYDVKM. V was cut by 2 bases and J by 7 bases, with 15 bases left in between. CDR3 size: 15 residues.